This record concerns one T cell receptor beta chain sequence. Antigen unknown. Only in-frame clones appear in the TCRdb table, and some are missing; sequencing was by immunoSEQ multiplex PCR. The data show about 2.3 million clones, 85% to 95% seen once. This entry comes from a study of shared clonotypes between healthy human individuals. A split of CD4+ cells into CD45RA+ naive and CD45RA-negative memory subsets was performed. Overall study findings and caveats: The rarefaction results pointed to incomplete sorted-subset sequencing despite large depth.

Trimming cost V 1 base and J 4 bases, with 8 bases left between them. The V gene's germline CDR1 is SNHLY and CDR2 FYNNEI. The CDR3 has 14 residues. The specimen sequenced was naive CD4+ T cells from PBMCs. This sample's subset: CD45RA+ positively selected. The receptor was derived from a man younger than 30 in good health. Some clones in this sample may be carry-over from other donors' samples. This chain links TRBV2 with TRBJ1-5, with a possible D match to TRBD1 (6 bases). The CDR3 here is CASSEVTGNQPQHF. CDR3 DNA sequence: TGTGCCAGCAGTGAAGTAACAGGGAATCAGCCCCAGCATTTT.